This TCR beta chain derives from a study of blood T cell repertoires in COVID-19. The table came from immunoSEQ multiplex PCR; TCRdb's copy has only in-frame clones and leaves some out. The sample has 150,000 to 200,000 clones, 80% to 90% seen once; the top ten hold more than 7.5%. Germline V gene data show CDR1 as LGHNA and CDR2 as YNFKEQ. The CDR3 is 15 amino acids. Trimming removed 0 bases from V and 2 bases from J, with 10 bases in between. Sequencing was done on a sample of peripheral blood. The sequence was obtained from a man aged 50 to 60 with active or convalescent COVID-19. This chain connects TRBV4-2 to TRBJ1-1; the D gene is possibly TRBD1 (5 bases). The DNA of the CDR3 is TGTGCCAGCAGCCAAGAGCAGACAGTAAACACTGAAGCTTTCTTT. It codes for CASSQEQTVNTEAFF.